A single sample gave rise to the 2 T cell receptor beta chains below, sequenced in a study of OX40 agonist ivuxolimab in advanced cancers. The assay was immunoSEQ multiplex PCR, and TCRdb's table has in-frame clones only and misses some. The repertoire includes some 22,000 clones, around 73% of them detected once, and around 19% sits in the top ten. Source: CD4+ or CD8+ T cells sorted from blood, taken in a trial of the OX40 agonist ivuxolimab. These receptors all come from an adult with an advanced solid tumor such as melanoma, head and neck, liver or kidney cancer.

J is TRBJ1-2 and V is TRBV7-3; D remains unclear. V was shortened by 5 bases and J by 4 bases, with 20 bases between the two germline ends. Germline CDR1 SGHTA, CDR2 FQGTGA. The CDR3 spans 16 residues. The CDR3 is CASSPIVWSGSYGYTF. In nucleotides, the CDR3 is TGTGCCAGCAGCCCAATCGTCTGGTCAGGAAGCTATGGCTACACCTTC.

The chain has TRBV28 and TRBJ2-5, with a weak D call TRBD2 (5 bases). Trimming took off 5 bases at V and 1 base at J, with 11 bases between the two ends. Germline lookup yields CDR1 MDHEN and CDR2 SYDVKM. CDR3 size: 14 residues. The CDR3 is CASSPSSSQETQYF. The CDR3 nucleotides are TGTGCCAGCAGTCCCTCTAGCTCCCAAGAGACCCAGTACTTC.